Each of the 15 T cell receptor beta chains below was sequenced from the same sample in a study of blood T cells in healthy people across ages. Through a sample-barcoded 5' primer and a J-beta primer mix, a second PCR was run for roughly 6 to 12 cycles. MiXCR, run by TCRdb on the 5' RACE reads, gives a single entry per CDR3 protein. Seen here are around 1,500,000 distinct CDR3 sequences, roughly 40% observed once, and the top ten hold roughly 7.9%. The sample taken for sequencing was blood. Every receptor here comes from a woman aged 18 to 35 in good health.

The V gene is TRBV15, the J gene TRBJ2-3; D remains unclear. The CDR3 covers 13 residues. CDR1 LNHNV and CDR2 YYDKDF come from the germline V gene (reference sequence). Trimming took off 3 bases at V and 3 bases at J, with 7 bases between the two ends. The CDR3 DNA reads TGTGCCACCAGCAGGCGACCGACAGATACGCAGTATTTT. Translation: CATSRRPTDTQYF.

This clonotype appeared a few times. The rearrangement joins TRBV6-5 to TRBJ1-2, with TRBD1 matching 7 bases. Losses at the gene ends were 2 bases for V and 7 bases for J; bases not matched to a gene: 10. CDR1 is MNHEY and CDR2 is SVGAGI in the germline V gene. The CDR3 has 15 residues. The CDR3 here is CASSYIGTGEGGYTF. In nucleotides, the CDR3 is TGTGCCAGCAGTTACATAGGTACAGGGGAAGGTGGCTACACCTTC.

The chain is built from TRBV29-1 and TRBJ2-3; 11 bases map to TRBD2. The germline V gene encodes CDR1 SQVTM and CDR2 ANQGSEA. V lost 1 base and J lost 4; bases outside the gene matches: 13. The CDR3 is 18 amino acids. The CDR3 sequence is CSVEGLAGGKIKADTQYF. The CDR3 DNA is TGCAGCGTTGAAGGCCTAGCGGGGGGAAAAATAAAGGCAGATACGCAGTATTTT.

The V call is TRBV3-1, the J call TRBJ1-2, with 7 bases that match TRBD1. Looked up from germline, CDR1 is LGHDT and CDR2 is YNNKEL (reference sequence). The CDR3 has 16 residues. V lost 1 base, J lost 2 bases, and 7 bases stayed unmatched. Written as DNA, the CDR3 is TGTGCCAGCAGCCAAGTTGGGCCAGGGGGAAACTATGGCTACACCTTC. It is translated as CASSQVGPGGNYGYTF.

The chain joins TRBV5-1 to TRBJ2-3; D gene ambiguous. The CDR3 consists of 15 residues. From germline, CDR1 is SGHRS and CDR2 YFSETQ. V dropped 7 bases and J dropped 1 base, with 16 bases sitting between them. CDR3 nucleotide sequence: TGCGCCAGCCATACCGTAGAGTCTGGCACAGATACGCAGTATTTT. Its translation is CASHTVESGTDTQYF.

J is TRBJ2-7 and V is TRBV28; weak D call: TRBD2 (5 bases). V gave up 9 bases and J gave up 3 bases, with 21 bases separating them. The germline V gene has CDR1 MDHEN and CDR2 SYDVKM. This CDR3 spans 15 amino acids. This CDR3 reads CASNQGRVYFYEQYF. The CDR3 nucleotides read TGTGCCAGTAACCAAGGGCGGGTGTATTTCTACGAGCAGTACTTC.

This clonotype was seen a handful of times. The V gene is TRBV6-2 or TRBV6-3, the J gene TRBJ2-4; a weak D match, TRBD1 (5 bases). CDR3 size: 16 residues. V lost 6 bases to trimming and J lost 3 bases, with 18 bases between them. CDR1 is MNHEY, CDR2 SVGEGT, per germline. CDR3 region: CASRPIQGWVKNIQYF. CDR3 bases: TGTGCCAGCAGGCCCATCCAGGGATGGGTCAAAAACATTCAGTACTTC.

CDR3 coding DNA: TGTGCCAGCAGCGCAGGGAACATTCGCGAGCAGTACTTC. Amino acid sequence: CASSAGNIREQYF. The chain joins TRBV6-5 to TRBJ2-7; D might be TRBD1 (5 bases). Germline V gene lookup returns CDR1 MNHEY and CDR2 SVGAGI. V was shortened by 6 bases and J by 6 bases, with 15 bases between the two germline ends. CDR3 size: 13 residues.

This clonotype was seen a handful of times. The genes are TRBV5-1 and TRBJ2-7; D remains ambiguous. CDR3 length: 11 amino acids. Germline-derived CDR1 and CDR2 are SGHRS and YFSETQ. V gave up 6 bases and J gave up 6 bases, with 10 bases separating them. The CDR3 sequence is CASTQGPEQYF. As DNA, the CDR3 is TGCGCCAGCACCCAAGGTCCCGAGCAGTACTTC.

This clonotype was picked up a small number of times. The chain links TRBV6-2 or TRBV6-3 to TRBJ2-4; perhaps D is TRBD1 or TRBD2 (5 bases each). The CDR3 is 16 amino acids. The V gene lost 5 bases and the J gene lost 1 base, with 15 bases spanning the gap. Germline assignment: CDR1 MNHEY and CDR2 SVGEGT. This CDR3 reads CASSASGSEAKNIQYF. CDR3 in DNA: TGTGCCAGCAGTGCCTCAGGGAGTGAGGCCAAAAACATTCAGTACTTC.

J is TRBJ2-1 and V is TRBV10-3; tentatively, D is TRBD2 (6 bases). The assigned J gene may be wrong: the sequence end matches TRBJ2-7 better. CDR1 ENHRY and CDR2 SYGVKD come from the germline V gene. This CDR3 region has 16 residues. In DNA form, the CDR3 reads TGTGCCATCAGTCAAAAGGCGGGGAGTTCCTACAATGAGCAGTACTTC. Its translation: CAISQKAGSSYNEQYF.

This clonotype was counted between two and nine times. The rearrangement links TRBV20-1 to TRBJ1-2; a possible D gene is TRBD1 (6 bases). CDR3 size: 11 residues. Trimming left V 6 bases short and J 6 bases short, with 11 bases between. CDR1 DFQATT and CDR2 SNEGSKA come from the germline V gene (reference sequence). CDR3 DNA: TGCAGTGCCAGGACAGCTAATGGCTACACCTTC. Protein product: CSARTANGYTF.

The rearrangement joins TRBV4-1 to TRBJ2-7; 9 nucleotides agree with TRBD1. Trimming removed 0 bases from V and 3 bases from J; junction bases left unmatched: 3. In germline, CDR1 is MGHRA, CDR2 YSYEKL. There are 15 residues in the CDR3. The DNA of the CDR3 is TGCGCCAGCAGCCAAGATTCGGACAGGGGCTACGAGCAGTACTTC. Encoded protein: CASSQDSDRGYEQYF.

The chain couples TRBV19 to TRBJ2-7, with D perhaps TRBD1 (6 bases). The CDR3 has 14 residues. Germline CDR1 reads LNHDA; CDR2 reads SQIVND (reference sequence). With 9 bases removed from V and 7 bases from J, the gap between germline ends came to 22 bases. As DNA, the CDR3 is TGTGCCAGCCATCCGCATGGGGGCGAAAGAGAGCAGTACTTC. It codes for CASHPHGGEREQYF.

The chain has TRBV20-1 and TRBJ1-1, with no clear D. V was trimmed by 4 bases and J by 0 bases, leaving 9 bases between them. Germline V gives CDR1 DFQATT, CDR2 SNEGSKA (reference sequence). The CDR3 is 13 amino acids. This chain's CDR3 is CSATDVMNTEAFF. The DNA for the CDR3 is TGCAGTGCTACGGACGTCATGAACACTGAAGCTTTCTTT.